This TCR beta chain was profiled in a study of OX40 agonist ivuxolimab in advanced cancers. Method: immunoSEQ multiplex PCR; TCRdb's copy keeps in-frame clones and lacks some. The sample consists of roughly 120,000 clones, 80% to 90% of them appearing once. The V gene end was trimmed by 4 bases and the J gene end by 7 bases; junction bases not matched to a gene: 4. Germline CDR1 MGHDK, CDR2 SYGVNS. The length of the CDR3 is 13 residues. The chain links TRBV25-1 to TRBJ1-5, with 7 bases aligning to TRBD1. The sequence derives from an adult with an advanced solid tumor such as melanoma, head and neck, liver or kidney cancer. The material sequenced was CD4+ or CD8+ T cells sorted from blood, taken in a trial of the OX40 agonist ivuxolimab. CDR3 loop: CASSGQGAQPQHF. CDR3 nucleotides: TGTGCCAGCAGTGGACAGGGAGCCCAGCCCCAGCATTTT.